This T cell receptor beta chain is from a study of blood T cell repertoires in COVID-19. Unmatched junction bases numbered 5, after V lost 4 bases and J lost 12 bases. Germline CDR1 and CDR2: LNHDA and SQIVND (reference sequence). The CDR3 has 12 residues. Using immunoSEQ multiplex PCR, the repertoire was profiled, and TCRdb retains in-frame clones only, with some absent. The profile shows over 400,000 clones, 80% to 90% of them singletons. The material sequenced was peripheral blood. J is TRBJ1-5 and V is TRBV19; TRBD1 agrees at 8 bases. This receptor was taken from a human donor in a cohort sampled during active COVID-19. The CDR3 loop reads CASSNRQGLQHF. The CDR3 nucleotides are TGTGCCAGTAGTAACCGACAGGGGCTCCAGCATTTT.